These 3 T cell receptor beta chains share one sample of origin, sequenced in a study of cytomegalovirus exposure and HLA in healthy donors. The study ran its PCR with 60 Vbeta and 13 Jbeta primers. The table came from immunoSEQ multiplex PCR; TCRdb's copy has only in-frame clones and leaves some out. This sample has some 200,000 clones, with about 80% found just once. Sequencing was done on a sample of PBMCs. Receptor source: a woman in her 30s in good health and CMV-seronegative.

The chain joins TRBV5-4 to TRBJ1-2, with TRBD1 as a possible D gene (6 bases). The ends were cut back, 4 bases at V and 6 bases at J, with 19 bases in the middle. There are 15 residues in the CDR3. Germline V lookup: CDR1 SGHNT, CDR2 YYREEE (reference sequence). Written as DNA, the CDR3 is TGTGCCAGCAGCCTAAACCGGGTGGGGGCTCATGGCTACACCTTC. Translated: CASSLNRVGAHGYTF.

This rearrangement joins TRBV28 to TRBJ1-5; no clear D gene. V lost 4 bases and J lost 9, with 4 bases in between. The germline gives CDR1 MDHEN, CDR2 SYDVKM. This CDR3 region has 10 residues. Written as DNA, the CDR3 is TGTGCCAGCAGTTACGGGCCCCAGCATTTT. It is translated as CASSYGPQHF.

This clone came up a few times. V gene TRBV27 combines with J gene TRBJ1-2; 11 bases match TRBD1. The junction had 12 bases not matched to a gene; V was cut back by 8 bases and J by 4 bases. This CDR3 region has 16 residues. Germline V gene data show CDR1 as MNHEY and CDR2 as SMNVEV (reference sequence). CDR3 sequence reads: CASRPGQGEVSYGYTF. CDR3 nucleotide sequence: TGTGCCAGCCGTCCGGGACAGGGGGAGGTGAGCTATGGCTACACCTTC.